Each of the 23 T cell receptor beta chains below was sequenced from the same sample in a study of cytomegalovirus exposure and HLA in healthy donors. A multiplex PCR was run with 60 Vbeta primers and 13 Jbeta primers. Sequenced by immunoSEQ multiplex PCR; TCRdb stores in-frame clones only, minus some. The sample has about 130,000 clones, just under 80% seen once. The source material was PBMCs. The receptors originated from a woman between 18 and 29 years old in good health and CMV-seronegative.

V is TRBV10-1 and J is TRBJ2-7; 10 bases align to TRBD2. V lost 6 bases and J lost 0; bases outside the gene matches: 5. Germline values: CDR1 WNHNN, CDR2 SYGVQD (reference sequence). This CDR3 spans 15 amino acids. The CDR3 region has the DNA TGCGCCAGCAGGACCGGGACTAGCGCCTCCTACGAGCAGTACTTC. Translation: CASRTGTSASYEQYF.

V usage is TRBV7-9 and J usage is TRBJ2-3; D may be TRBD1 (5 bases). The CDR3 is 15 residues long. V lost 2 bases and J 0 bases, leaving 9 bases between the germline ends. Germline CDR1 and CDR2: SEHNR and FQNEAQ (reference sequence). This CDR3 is CASSLQGHSTDTQYF. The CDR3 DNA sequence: TGTGCCAGCAGCTTACAGGGTCACAGCACAGATACGCAGTATTTT.

The CDR3, as DNA: TGTGCCAGCAGCTTAAGTAGTATCCCGACCCAGTACTTC. Its protein product is CASSLSSIPTQYF. The chain joins TRBV7-9 to TRBJ2-5; D not certain. With 2 bases removed from V and 7 bases from J, the gap between germline ends came to 11 bases. In germline, CDR1 is SEHNR, CDR2 FQNEAQ (reference sequence). CDR3 length equals 13 residues. Based on the CDR3 plus reference TRBV7-9 and TRBJ2-5, the full variable domain is DTGVSQNPRHKITKRGQNVTFRCDPISEHNRLYWYRQTLGQGPEFLTYFQNEAQLEKSRLLSDRFSAERPKGSFSTLEIQRTEQGDSAMYLCASSLSSIPTQYFGPGTRLLVL.

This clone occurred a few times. The DNA of the CDR3 is TGTGCCTGGGGTGGACTAGCCTTGAATAATGAGCAGTTCTTC. This translates into CAWGGLALNNEQFF. The rearrangement joins TRBV30 to TRBJ2-1; TRBD2 matches 8 bases. Germline V CDR1 and CDR2: GTSNPN, SVGIG (reference sequence). The CDR3 is made up of 14 amino acids. V shed 5 bases and J 7 bases; nucleotides not matched to a gene: 10.

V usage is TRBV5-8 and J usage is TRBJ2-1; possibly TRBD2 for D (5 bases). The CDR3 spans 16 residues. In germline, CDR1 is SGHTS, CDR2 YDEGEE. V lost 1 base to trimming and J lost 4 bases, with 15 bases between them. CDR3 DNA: TGTGCCAGCAGCTTGACCCCCAGAGGGCTGTACAATGAGCAGTTCTTC. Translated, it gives CASSLTPRGLYNEQFF.

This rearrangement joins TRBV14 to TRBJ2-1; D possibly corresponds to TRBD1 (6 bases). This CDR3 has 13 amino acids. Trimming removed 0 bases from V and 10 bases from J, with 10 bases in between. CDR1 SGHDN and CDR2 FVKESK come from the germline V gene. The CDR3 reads CASSQDLDREQFF. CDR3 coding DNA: TGTGCCAGCAGCCAAGATTTAGACAGGGAGCAGTTCTTC.

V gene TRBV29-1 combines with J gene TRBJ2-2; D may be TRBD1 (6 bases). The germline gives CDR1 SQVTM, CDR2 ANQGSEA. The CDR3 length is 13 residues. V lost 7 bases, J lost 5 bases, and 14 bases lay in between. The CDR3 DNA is TGCAGCGCAAGGGGGACGGGAACCGGGGAGCTGTTTTTT. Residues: CSARGTGTGELFF.

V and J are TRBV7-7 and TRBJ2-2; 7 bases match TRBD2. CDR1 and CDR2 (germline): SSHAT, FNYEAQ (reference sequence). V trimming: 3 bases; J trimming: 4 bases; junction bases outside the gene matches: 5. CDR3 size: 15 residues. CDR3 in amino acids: CASSFAGAGTGELFF. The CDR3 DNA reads TGTGCCAGCAGCTTTGCGGGAGCGGGCACCGGGGAGCTGTTTTTT.

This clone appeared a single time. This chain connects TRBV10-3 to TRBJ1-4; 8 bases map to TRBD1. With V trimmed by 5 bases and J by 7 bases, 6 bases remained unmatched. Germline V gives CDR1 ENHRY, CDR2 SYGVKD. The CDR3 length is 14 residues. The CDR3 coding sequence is TGTGCCATCAGTTTGACAGGGGCTTTTGAAAAACTGTTTTTT. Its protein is CAISLTGAFEKLFF.

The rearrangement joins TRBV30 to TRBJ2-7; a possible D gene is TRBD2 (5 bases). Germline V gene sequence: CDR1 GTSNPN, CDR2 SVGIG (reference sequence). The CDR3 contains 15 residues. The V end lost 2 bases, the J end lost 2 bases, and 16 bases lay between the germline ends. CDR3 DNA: TGTGCCTGGAGTTCCCGCCGGTCGGGAACCTACGAGCAGTACTTC. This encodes CAWSSRRSGTYEQYF.

The CDR3 sequence: CASRTGEDYGYTF. CDR3 sequence (DNA): TGTGCCAGTCGGACAGGGGAAGACTATGGCTACACCTTC. The chain joins TRBV7-9 to TRBJ1-2; 9 bases align to TRBD1. Germline V gives CDR1 SEHNR, CDR2 FQNEAQ (reference sequence). The CDR3 contains 13 residues. J gave up 3 bases and V 9 bases, and 5 bases lay outside the gene matches.

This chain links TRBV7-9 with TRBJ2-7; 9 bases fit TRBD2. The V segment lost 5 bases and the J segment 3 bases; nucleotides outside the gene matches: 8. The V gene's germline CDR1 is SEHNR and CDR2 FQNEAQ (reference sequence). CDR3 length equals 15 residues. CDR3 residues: CASSVGPSGIYEQYF. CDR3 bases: TGTGCCAGCAGCGTAGGTCCTAGCGGGATCTACGAGCAGTACTTC.

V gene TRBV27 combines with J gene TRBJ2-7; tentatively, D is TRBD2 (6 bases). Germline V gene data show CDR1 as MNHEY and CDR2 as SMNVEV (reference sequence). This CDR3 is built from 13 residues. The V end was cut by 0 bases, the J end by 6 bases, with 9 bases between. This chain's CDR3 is CASSLSPGGEQYF. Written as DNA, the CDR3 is TGTGCCAGCAGTTTATCGCCCGGGGGCGAGCAGTACTTC.

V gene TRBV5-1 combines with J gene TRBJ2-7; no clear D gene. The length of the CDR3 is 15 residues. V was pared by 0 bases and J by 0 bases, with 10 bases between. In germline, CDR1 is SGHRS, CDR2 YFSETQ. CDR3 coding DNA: TGCGCCAGCAGCTTGGGGAGCCTAAGCTCCTACGAGCAGTACTTC. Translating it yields CASSLGSLSSYEQYF.

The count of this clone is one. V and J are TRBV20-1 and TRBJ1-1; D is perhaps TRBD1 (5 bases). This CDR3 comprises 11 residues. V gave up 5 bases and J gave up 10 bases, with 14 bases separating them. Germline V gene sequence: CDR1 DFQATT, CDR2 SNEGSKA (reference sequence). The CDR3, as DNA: TGCAGTGCTGGGGACTCTCCCAGAGCTTTCTTT. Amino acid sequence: CSAGDSPRAFF.

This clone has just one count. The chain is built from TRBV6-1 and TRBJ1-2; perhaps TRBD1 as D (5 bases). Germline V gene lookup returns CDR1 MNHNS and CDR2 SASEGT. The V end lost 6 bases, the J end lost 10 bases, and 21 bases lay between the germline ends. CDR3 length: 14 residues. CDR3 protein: CASRASGGWFLYTF. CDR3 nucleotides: TGTGCCAGCAGGGCTTCCGGGGGGTGGTTCCTCTACACCTTC.

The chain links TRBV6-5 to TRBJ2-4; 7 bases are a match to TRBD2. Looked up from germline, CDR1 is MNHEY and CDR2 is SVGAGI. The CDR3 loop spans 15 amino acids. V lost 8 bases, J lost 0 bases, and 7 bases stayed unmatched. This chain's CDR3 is CASSPRGLAKNIQYF. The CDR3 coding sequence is TGTGCCAGCTCCCCGCGGGGGTTAGCCAAAAACATTCAGTACTTC.

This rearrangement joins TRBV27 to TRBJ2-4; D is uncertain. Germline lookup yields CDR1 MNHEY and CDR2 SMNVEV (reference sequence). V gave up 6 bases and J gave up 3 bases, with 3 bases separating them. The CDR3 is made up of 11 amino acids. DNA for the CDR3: TGTGCCAGCAGCCGCAAAAACATTCAGTACTTC. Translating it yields CASSRKNIQYF.

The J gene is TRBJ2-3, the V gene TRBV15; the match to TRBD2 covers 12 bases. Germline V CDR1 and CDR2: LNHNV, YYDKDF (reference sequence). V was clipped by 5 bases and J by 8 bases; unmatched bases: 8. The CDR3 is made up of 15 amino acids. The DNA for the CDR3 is TGTGCCACCAGCGGGACGGGACTAGCGGGCTCTACGCAGTATTTT. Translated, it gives CATSGTGLAGSTQYF.

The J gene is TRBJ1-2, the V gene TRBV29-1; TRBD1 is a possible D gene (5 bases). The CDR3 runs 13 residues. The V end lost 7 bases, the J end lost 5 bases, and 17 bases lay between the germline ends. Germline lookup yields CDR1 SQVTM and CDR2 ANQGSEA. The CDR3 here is CSGNTGTEYGYTF. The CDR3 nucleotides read TGCAGCGGAAATACCGGGACTGAGTATGGCTACACCTTC.

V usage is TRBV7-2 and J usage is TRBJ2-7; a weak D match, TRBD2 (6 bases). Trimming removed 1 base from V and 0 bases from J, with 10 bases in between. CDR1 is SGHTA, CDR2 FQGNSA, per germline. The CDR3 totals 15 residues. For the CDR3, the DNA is TGTGCCAGCAGCTTAGGCCTAGCGTCCTCCTACGAGCAGTACTTC. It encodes CASSLGLASSYEQYF. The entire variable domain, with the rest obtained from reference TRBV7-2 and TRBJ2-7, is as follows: GAGVSQSPSNKVTEKGKDVELRCDPISGHTALYWYRQSLGQGLEFLIYFQGNSAPDKSGLPSDRFSAERTGGSVSTLTIQRTQQEDSAVYLCASSLGLASSYEQYFGPGTRLTVT.

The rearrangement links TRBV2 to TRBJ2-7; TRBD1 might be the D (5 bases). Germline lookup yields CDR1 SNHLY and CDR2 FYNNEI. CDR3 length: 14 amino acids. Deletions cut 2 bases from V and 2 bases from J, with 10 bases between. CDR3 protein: CASSEQGYTYEQYF. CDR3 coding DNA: TGTGCCAGCAGTGAACAGGGATACACCTACGAGCAGTACTTC.

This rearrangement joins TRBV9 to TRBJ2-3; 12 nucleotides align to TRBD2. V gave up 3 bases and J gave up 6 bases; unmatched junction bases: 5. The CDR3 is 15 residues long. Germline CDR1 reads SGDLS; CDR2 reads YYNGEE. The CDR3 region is CASSALAGGGDTQYF. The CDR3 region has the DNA TGTGCCAGCAGCGCACTAGCGGGAGGCGGGGATACGCAGTATTTT.